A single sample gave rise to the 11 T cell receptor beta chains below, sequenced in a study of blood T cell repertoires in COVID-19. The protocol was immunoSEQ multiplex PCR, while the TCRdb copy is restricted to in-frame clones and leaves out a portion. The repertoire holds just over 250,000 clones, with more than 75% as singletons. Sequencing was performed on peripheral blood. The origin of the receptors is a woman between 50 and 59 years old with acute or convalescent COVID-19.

Here the CDR3 reads CASSPQDRAYNEQFF. CDR3 nucleotides: TGTGCCAGCTCACCACAGGACAGGGCCTACAATGAGCAGTTCTTC. The rearrangement joins TRBV18 to TRBJ2-1; TRBD1 matches at 8 bases. Looked up from germline, CDR1 is KGHSH and CDR2 is LQKENI. Trimming at V came to 1 base and at J to 2 bases, leaving 1 base not matched to a gene. CDR3 size: 15 residues.

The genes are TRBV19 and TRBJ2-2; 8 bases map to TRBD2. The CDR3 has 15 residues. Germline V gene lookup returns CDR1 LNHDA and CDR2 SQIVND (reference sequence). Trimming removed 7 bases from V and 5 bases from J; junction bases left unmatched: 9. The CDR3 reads CASKPGTRGTGELFF. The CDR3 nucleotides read TGTGCCAGTAAACCCGGGACTAGGGGGACCGGGGAGCTGTTTTTT.

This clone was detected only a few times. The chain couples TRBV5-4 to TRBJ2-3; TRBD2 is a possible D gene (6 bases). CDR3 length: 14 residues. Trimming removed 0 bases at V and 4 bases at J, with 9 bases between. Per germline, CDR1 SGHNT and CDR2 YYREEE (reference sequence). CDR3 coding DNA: TGTGCCAGCAGCTTGGCGGGAGTGGCAGATACGCAGTATTTT. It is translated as CASSLAGVADTQYF.

The CDR3 coding sequence is TGTGCCAGCAGGCCCGGGACTAGCGGGTACCCCTCCTACGAGCAGTACTTC. This encodes CASRPGTSGYPSYEQYF. The chain combines TRBV7-9 with TRBJ2-7; 12 bases are a match to TRBD2. The CDR3 contains 17 residues. V shed 6 bases and J 0 bases; nucleotides not matched to a gene: 9. Germline values: CDR1 SEHNR, CDR2 FQNEAQ (reference sequence). The full variable domain, its missing parts supplied by reference TRBV7-9 and TRBJ2-7, is DTGVSQNPRHKITKRGQNVTFRCDPISEHNRLYWYRQTLGQGPEFLTYFQNEAQLEKSRLLSDRFSAERPKGSFSTLEIQRTEQGDSAMYLCASRPGTSGYPSYEQYFGPGTRLTVT.

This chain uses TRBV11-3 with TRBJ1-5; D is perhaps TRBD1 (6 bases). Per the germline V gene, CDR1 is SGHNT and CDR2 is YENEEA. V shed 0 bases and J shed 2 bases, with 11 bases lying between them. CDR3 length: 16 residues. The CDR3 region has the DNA TGTGCCAGCAGCTTAGAGCACAGGGATTGCAATCAGCCCCAGCATTTT. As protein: CASSLEHRDCNQPQHF.

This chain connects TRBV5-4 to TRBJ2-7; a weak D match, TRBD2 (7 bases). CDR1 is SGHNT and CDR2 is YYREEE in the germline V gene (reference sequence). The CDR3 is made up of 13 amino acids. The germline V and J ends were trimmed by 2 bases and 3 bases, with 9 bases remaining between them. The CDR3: CASSFGGLYEQYF. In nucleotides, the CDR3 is TGTGCCAGCAGCTTCGGGGGGCTCTACGAGCAGTACTTC. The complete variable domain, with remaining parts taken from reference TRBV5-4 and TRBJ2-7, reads ETGVTQSPTHLIKTRGQQVTLRCSSQSGHNTVSWYQQALGQGPQFIFQYYREEENGRGNFPPRFSGLQFPNYSSELNVNALELDDSALYLCASSFGGLYEQYFGPGTRLTVT.

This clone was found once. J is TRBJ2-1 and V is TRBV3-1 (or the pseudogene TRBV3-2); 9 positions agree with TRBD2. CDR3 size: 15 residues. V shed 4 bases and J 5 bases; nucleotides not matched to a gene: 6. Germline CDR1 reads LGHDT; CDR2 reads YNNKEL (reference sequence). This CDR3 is CASSLRLAENNEQFF. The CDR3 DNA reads TGTGCCAGCAGCCTAAGACTAGCGGAGAACAATGAGCAGTTCTTC.

Written as DNA, the CDR3 is TGTGCCAGCACTTTCTCTGGGAGATATGGCTACACCTTC. It is translated as CASTFSGRYGYTF. The chain is built from TRBV6-2 or TRBV6-3 and TRBJ1-2; D ambiguous. Germline V gene lookup returns CDR1 MNHEY and CDR2 SVGEGT. The length of the CDR3 is 13 residues. Between the trimmed V and J ends, which lost 7 bases and 5 bases, there was a span of 14 bases.

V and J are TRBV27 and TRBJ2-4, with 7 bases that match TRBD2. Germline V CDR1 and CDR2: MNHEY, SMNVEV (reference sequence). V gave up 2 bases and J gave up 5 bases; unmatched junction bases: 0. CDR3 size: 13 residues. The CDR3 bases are TGTGCCAGCAGTTTAGCGGGAGAAAACATTCAGTACTTC. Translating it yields CASSLAGENIQYF.

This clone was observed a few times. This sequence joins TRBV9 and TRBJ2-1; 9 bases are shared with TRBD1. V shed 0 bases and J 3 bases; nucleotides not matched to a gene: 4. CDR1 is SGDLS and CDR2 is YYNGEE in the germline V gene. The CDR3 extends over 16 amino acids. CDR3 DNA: TGTGCCAGCAGCGTAGAGAGGGACAGGGTCTACAATGAGCAGTTCTTC. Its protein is CASSVERDRVYNEQFF.

Here the CDR3 DNA reads TGTGCCAGCAGCTTGGGGGTGTCACCAGGGTCACCTAATGAAAAACTGTTTTTT. Translation: CASSLGVSPGSPNEKLFF. This rearrangement joins TRBV5-4 to TRBJ1-4, with a tentative D call TRBD1 (5 bases). V was pared by 0 bases and J by 3 bases, with 18 bases between. The CDR3 contains 18 residues. The germline V gene encodes CDR1 SGHNT and CDR2 YYREEE (reference sequence).